A single count supports the clone carrying this T cell receptor beta chain. Its antigen is currently unknown. The data derive from a study of graft-versus-host responses after intestinal transplantation. Study overall: Multivisceral, liver-intestinal, or isolated intestinal transplants were received by the recipients. Tacrolimus and steroids were given for around three years to all recipients after anti-thymocyte globulin induction. Study-level findings and limits: Present in recipient marrow, GvH clones included some that appeared first in ileum or blood. Allograft graft-versus-host to host-versus-graft clonal ratios ran high in patients with graft-donor T cell macrochimerism.

Data came from immunoSEQ multiplex PCR; TCRdb stores just in-frame clones and leaves some out. This sample yields 85,000 to 100,000 clones, of which 75% to 95% are seen a single time; less than 0.45% belongs to the top ten. The sequence derives from a human donor who was the organ donor for an intestinal transplant. Sequences were derived from unstimulated CD4+ T cells sorted from spleen or lymph node cells, sampled before transplant.

This chain's CDR3 is CASSSGLAYEQFF. The CDR3 DNA reads as TGCGCCAGCAGTTCAGGACTAGCGTATGAGCAGTTCTTC. The rearrangement joins TRBV5-1 to TRBJ2-1, with 9 bases identical to TRBD2. This CDR3 has 13 amino acids. Germline CDR1 SGHRS, CDR2 YFSETQ. The V segment lost 5 bases and the J segment 8 bases; nucleotides outside the gene matches: 5.